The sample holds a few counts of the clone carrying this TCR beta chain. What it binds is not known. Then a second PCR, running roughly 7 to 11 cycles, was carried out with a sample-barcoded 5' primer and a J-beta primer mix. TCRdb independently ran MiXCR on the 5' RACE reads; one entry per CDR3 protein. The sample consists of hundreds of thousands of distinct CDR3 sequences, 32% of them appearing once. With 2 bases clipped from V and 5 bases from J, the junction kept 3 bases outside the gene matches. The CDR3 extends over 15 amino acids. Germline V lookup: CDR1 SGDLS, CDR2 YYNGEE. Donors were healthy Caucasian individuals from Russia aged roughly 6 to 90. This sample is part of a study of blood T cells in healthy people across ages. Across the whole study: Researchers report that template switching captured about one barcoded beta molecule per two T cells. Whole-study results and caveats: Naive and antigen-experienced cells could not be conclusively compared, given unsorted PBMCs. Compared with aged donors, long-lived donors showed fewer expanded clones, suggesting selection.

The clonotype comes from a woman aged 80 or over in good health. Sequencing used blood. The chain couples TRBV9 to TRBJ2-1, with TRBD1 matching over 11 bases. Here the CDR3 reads CASSVDRGPNNEQFF. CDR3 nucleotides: TGTGCCAGCAGCGTGGACAGGGGGCCCAACAATGAGCAGTTCTTC.